This entry describes one TCR beta chain. A multiplex PCR was run with 60 Vbeta primers and 13 Jbeta primers. Method: immunoSEQ multiplex PCR; TCRdb's copy keeps in-frame clones and lacks some. The sample contains about 180,000 clones, 77% of which appear only once. The data derive from a study of cytomegalovirus exposure and HLA in healthy donors. On the study more broadly: Membership in the Caucasian-associated ancestry cluster was found for 81% of approximately 380 genotyped donors.

Those who donated were healthy bone marrow donors. This CDR3 spans 15 amino acids. Germline V gene data show CDR1 as MNHNS and CDR2 as SASEGT. Trimming left V 3 bases short and J 5 bases short, with 16 bases between. This clonotype originated in an older woman in good health and CMV-seropositive. The rearrangement uses TRBV6-1 and TRBJ1-1; no reliable D call. The sequenced sample was PBMCs. CDR3 region: CASSDLEIEATEAFF. DNA of the CDR3: TGTGCCAGCAGTGACCTTGAAATTGAGGCGACTGAAGCTTTCTTT.